The clone carrying this T cell receptor (beta chain) showed up many times. The sample originates from a study of patients and donors after allogeneic stem cell transplantation. A single record per CDR3 protein comes from TCRdb applying MiXCR to the RT-PCR reads. The sample has tens of thousands of distinct CDR3 sequences; 4.5% to 5% are singletons. Trimming cost V 1 base and J 5 bases; bases outside gene matches: 1. Germline-derived CDR1 and CDR2 are MGHRA and YSYEKL. This CDR3 region has 14 residues. The sequencing input was blood, either unsorted or a sorted T cell fraction (not recorded which). The clonotype was recovered from a human donor who was either an allogeneic HSCT recipient or a stem cell or donor lymphocyte infusion donor (not recorded which). It is not recorded whose cells these are; they may come from a transplant donor. The chain joins TRBV4-1 to TRBJ2-2, with 7 positions matching TRBD1. In DNA, the CDR3 is TGCGCCAGCAGCCAAGTACAGGGGACCGGGGAGCTGTTTTTT. The encoded protein is CASSQVQGTGELFF.